The clone carrying this T cell receptor (beta chain) has ten or more counts. Only newly diagnosed hyperthyroidism patients aged 18 to 65, with under 2 months' duration, were enrolled. This CDR3 is 12 amino acids long. V was cut by 5 bases and J by 10 bases, with 14 bases left in between. Germline CDR1 and CDR2: SGHTA and FQGNSA. For repertoire sequencing, the TCR beta CDR3 regions were amplified from RNA transcripts. First-round RT-PCR with HTBI primers preceded a second-round multiplex PCR. From the multiplex PCR reads, TCRdb called clonotypes with MiXCR, one entry per CDR3 protein. Of 300,000 to 400,000 distinct CDR3 sequences in the sample, roughly 17% were seen once. The source of the sample is a study of Graves' ophthalmopathy and Graves' hyperthyroidism.

Sequencing input: peripheral blood. The receptor's source is an adult woman with stable Graves' hyperthyroidism. J is TRBJ2-5 and V is TRBV7-2, with D possibly TRBD2 on 5 matching bases. For the CDR3, the DNA is TGTGCCAGCAGCCCCATGGGGAGCCACCAGTACTTC. As protein: CASSPMGSHQYF.